This T cell receptor (beta chain) was captured in a study of T cell repertoires in cytomegalovirus infection. Across the study: From public TCR beta signatures came an indication of both CMV infection and matching HLA type.

Broader study findings: Dominating the ex vivo response were HLA-C-restricted CMV-specific TCR beta clonotypes. Cumulative public TCR beta family frequency identified CMV carriers with the relevant HLA.

TCRdb re-called the reads with MiXCR, one entry per CDR3 protein. The sample records some 180,000 distinct CDR3 sequences, about a sixth being singletons. Looked up from germline, CDR1 is SGDLS and CDR2 is YYNGEE. V was shortened by 0 bases and J by 0 bases, with 7 bases between the two germline ends. The CDR3 spans 14 residues. Concerning this clonotype: Its antigen is unknown.

V usage is TRBV9 and J usage is TRBJ2-7; no firm D call. Sequenced sample: CD8+ T cells from PBMCs. This TCR came from a human donor in good health (CMV status not recorded). Some clones in this sample may be carry-over from other donors' samples. This chain's CDR3 is CASSVGRSSYEQYF. For the CDR3, the DNA is TGTGCCAGCAGCGTAGGACGGTCCTCCTACGAGCAGTACTTC.